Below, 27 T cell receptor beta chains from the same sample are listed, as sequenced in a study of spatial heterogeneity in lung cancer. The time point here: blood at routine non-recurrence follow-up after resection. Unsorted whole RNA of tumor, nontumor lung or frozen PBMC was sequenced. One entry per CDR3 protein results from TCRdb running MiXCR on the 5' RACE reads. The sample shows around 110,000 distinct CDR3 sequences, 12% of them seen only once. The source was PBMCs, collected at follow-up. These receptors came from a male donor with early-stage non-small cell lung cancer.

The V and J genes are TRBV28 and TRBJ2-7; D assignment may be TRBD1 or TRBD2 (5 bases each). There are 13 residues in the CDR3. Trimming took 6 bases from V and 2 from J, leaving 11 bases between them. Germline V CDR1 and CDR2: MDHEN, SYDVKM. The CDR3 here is CASRLMGAYEQYF. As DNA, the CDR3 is TGTGCCAGCAGATTAATGGGGGCCTACGAGCAGTACTTC.

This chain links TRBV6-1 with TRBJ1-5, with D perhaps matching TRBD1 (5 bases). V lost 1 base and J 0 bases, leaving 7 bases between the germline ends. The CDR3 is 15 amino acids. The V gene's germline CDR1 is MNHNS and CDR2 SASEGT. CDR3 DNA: TGTGCCAGCAGTGAAGGGACACTTAGCAATCAGCCCCAGCATTTT. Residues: CASSEGTLSNQPQHF.

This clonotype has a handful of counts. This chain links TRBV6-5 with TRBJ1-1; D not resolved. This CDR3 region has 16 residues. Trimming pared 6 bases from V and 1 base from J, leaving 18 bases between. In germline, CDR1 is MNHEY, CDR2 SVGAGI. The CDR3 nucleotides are TGTGCCAGCAGAAGGACTAGGACGGACCAGAACACTGAAGCTTTCTTT. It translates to CASRRTRTDQNTEAFF.

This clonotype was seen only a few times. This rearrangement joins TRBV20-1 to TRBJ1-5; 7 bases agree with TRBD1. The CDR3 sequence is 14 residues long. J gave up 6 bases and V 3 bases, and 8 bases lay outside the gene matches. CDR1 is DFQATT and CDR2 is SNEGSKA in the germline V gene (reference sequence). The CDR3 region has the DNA TGCAGTGCTAGTATTACGAGGGGGCGTCAGCCCCAGCATTTT. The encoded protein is CSASITRGRQPQHF.

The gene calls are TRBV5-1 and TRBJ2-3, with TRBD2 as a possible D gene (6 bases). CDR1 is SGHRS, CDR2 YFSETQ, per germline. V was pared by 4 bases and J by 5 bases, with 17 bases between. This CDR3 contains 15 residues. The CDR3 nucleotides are TGCGCCAGCAGCCCGCGAGGAGGGGCGGGAGATACGCAGTATTTT. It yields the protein CASSPRGGAGDTQYF.

In DNA, the CDR3 is TGTGCCAGCAGCCCCAGCCGAATAGCGGGGGTGATCCCCTACGAGCAGTACTTC. This sequence encodes CASSPSRIAGVIPYEQYF. The rearrangement uses TRBV5-6 and TRBJ2-7, with 9 bases matching TRBD2. This CDR3 is built from 18 residues. Trimming took 4 bases from V and 2 from J; bases not matched to a gene: 16. In germline, CDR1 is SGHDT, CDR2 YYEEEE.

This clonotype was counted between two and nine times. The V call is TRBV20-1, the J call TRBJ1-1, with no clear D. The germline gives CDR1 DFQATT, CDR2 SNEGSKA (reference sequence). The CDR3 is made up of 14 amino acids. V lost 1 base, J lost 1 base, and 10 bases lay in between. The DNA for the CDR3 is TGCAGTGCTAGAGTTCCCGGGCCGAACACTGAAGCTTTCTTT. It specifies CSARVPGPNTEAFF.

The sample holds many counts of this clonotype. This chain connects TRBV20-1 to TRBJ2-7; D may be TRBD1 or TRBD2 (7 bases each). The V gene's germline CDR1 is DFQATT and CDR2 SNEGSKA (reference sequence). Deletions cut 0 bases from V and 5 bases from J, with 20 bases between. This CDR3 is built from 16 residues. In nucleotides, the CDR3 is TGCAGTGCTAGAGACCAGGGGGGGAGACGTAACGACGAGCAGTACTTC. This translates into CSARDQGGRRNDEQYF.

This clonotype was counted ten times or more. This CDR3 is CASSQDNRGRSGGYTF. The CDR3, as DNA: TGCGCCAGCAGCCAAGATAATAGGGGGCGATCTGGCGGCTACACCTTC. V gene TRBV4-3 combines with J gene TRBJ1-2, with 7 bases that match TRBD1. The CDR3 totals 16 residues. J was trimmed by 8 bases and V by 0 bases; bases with no gene match: 12. Germline lookup yields CDR1 LGHNA and CDR2 YSLEER.

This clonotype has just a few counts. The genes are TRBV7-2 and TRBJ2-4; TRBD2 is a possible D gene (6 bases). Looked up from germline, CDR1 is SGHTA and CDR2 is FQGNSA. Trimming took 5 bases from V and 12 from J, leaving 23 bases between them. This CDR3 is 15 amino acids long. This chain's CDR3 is CASSRDRRGKGSQYF. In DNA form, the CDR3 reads TGTGCCAGCAGCCGGGATCGGCGGGGAAAAGGGAGTCAGTACTTC.

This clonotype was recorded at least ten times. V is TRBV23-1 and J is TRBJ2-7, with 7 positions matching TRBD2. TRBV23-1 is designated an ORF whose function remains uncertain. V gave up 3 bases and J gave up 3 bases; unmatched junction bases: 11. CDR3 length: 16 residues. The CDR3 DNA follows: TGCGCCAGCAGTCAGTTAAAGGGAGGGGACTGCTACGAGCAGTACTTC. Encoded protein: CASSQLKGGDCYEQYF.

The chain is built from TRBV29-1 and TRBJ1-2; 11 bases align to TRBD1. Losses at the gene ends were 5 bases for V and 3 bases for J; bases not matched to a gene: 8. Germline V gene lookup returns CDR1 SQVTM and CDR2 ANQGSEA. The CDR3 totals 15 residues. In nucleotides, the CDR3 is TGCAGCGTTAACCTGGGACAGGGGGGCGACTATGGCTACACCTTC. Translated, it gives CSVNLGQGGDYGYTF.

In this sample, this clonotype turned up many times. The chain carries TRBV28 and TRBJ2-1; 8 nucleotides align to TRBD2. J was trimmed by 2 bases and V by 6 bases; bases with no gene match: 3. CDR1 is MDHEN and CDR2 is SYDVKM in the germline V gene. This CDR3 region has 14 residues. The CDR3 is CASRNSGAYNEQFF. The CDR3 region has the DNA TGTGCCAGCAGGAATAGCGGGGCCTACAATGAGCAGTTCTTC.

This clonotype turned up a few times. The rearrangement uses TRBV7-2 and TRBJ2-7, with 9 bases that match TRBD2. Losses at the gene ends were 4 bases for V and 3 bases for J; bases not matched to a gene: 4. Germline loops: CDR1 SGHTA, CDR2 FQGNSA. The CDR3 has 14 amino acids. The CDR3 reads CASSSLAGVYEQYF. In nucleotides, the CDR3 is TGTGCCAGCAGCTCCTTAGCGGGGGTCTACGAGCAGTACTTC.

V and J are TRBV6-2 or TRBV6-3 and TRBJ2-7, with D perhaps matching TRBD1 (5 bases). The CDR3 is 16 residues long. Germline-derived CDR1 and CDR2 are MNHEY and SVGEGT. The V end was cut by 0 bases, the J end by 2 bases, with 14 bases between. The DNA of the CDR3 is TGTGCCAGCAGTTACTCGTCCCAATGGGGCACCTACGAGCAGTACTTC. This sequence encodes CASSYSSQWGTYEQYF.

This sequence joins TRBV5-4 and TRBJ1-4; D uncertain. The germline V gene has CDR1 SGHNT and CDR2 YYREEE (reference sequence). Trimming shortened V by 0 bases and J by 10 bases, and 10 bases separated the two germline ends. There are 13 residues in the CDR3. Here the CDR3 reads CASSLEAVGKLFF. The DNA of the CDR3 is TGTGCCAGCAGCTTGGAGGCAGTTGGAAAACTGTTTTTT.

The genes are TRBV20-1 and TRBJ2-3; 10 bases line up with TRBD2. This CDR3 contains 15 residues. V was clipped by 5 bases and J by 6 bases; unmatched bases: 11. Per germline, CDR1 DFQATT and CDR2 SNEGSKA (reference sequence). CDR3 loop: CSAPGKLAGRDTQYF. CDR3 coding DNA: TGCAGTGCTCCGGGGAAACTAGCGGGACGGGATACGCAGTATTTT.

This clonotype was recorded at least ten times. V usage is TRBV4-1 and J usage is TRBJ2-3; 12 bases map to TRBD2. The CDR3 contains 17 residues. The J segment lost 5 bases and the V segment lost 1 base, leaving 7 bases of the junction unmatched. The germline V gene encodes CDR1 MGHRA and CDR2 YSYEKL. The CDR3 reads CASSQVLAGGRGDTQYF. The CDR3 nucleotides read TGCGCCAGCAGCCAAGTGCTAGCGGGGGGGCGGGGAGATACGCAGTATTTT.

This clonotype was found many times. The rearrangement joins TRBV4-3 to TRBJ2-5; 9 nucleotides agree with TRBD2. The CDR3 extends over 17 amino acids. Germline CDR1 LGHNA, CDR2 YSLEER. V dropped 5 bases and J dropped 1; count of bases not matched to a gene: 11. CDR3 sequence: CASSSRLGGGGQETQYF. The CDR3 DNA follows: TGCGCCAGCAGCTCCCGACTGGGCGGGGGGGGCCAAGAGACCCAGTACTTC.

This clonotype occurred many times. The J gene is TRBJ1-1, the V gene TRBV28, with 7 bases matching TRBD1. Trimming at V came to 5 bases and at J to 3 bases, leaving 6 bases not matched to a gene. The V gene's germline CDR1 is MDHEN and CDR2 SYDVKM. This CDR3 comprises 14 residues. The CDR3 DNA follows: TGTGCCAGCAGTGCGCTGACAGGGTACACTGAAGCTTTCTTT. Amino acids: CASSALTGYTEAFF.

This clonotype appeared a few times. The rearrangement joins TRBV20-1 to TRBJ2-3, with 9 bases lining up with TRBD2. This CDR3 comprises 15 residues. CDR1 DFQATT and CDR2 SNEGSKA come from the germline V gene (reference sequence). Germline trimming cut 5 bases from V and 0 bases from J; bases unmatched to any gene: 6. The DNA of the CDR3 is TGCAGTGCTGTTACTAGCGGGCGTAGCACAGATACGCAGTATTTT. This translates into CSAVTSGRSTDTQYF.

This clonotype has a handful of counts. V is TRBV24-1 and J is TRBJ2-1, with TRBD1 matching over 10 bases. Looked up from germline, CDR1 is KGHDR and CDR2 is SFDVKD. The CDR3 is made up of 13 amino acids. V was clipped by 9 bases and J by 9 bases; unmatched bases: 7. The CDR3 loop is CATGTGAKGEQFF. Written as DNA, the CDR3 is TGTGCCACCGGGACAGGGGCAAAGGGTGAGCAGTTCTTC.

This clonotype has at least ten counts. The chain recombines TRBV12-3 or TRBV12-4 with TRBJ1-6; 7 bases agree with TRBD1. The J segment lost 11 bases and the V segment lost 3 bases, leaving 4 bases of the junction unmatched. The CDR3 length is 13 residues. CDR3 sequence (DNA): TGTGCCAGCAGTTTGGTGGACAGGCCACCCCTCCACTTT. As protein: CASSLVDRPPLHF.

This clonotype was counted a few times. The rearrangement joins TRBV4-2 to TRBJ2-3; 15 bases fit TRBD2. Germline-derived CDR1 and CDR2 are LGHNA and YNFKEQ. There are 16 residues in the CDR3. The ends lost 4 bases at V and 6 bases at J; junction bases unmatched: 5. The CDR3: CASSPGLAGGRDTQYF. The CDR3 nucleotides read TGTGCCAGCAGCCCGGGACTAGCGGGGGGACGGGATACGCAGTATTTT.

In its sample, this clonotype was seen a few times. CDR3 sequence: CAISPRGLSGDTQYF. CDR3 in DNA: TGTGCCATCAGTCCAAGAGGACTCAGCGGAGATACGCAGTATTTT. This chain joins TRBV10-3 and TRBJ2-3; a weak D match, TRBD2 (5 bases). With 5 bases removed from V and 5 bases from J, the gap between germline ends came to 17 bases. Germline V gene sequence: CDR1 ENHRY, CDR2 SYGVKD. The length of the CDR3 is 15 residues.

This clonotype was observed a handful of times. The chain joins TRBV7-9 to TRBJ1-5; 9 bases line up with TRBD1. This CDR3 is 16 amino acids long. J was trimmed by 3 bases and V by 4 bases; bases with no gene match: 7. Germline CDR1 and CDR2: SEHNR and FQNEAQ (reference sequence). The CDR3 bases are TGTGCCAGCAGCTCAAACGACAGGGGGTACAATCAGCCCCAGCATTTT. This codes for CASSSNDRGYNQPQHF. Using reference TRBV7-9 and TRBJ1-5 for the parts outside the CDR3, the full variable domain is DTGVSQNPRHKITKRGQNVTFRCDPISEHNRLYWYRQTLGQGPEFLTYFQNEAQLEKSRLLSDRFSAERPKGSFSTLEIQRTEQGDSAMYLCASSSNDRGYNQPQHFGDGTRLSIL.

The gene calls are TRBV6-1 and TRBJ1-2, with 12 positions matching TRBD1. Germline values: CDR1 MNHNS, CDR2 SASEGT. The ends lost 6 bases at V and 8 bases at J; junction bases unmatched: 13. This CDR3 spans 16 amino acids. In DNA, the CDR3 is TGTGCCAGCAGCGTCCTCCGGGACAGGGGGCAGGGCGGCTACACCTTC. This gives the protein CASSVLRDRGQGGYTF.